This T cell receptor (beta chain) was captured in a study of blood T cells in healthy people across ages. Study-wide points: Diversity of TCR beta correlated strongly with naive T cell percentage.

It was with a sample-barcoded 5' primer and a J-beta primer mix that a second PCR of roughly 7 to 11 cycles was run. One entry per CDR3 protein results from TCRdb running MiXCR on the 5' RACE reads. The table has roughly 1,500,000 distinct CDR3 sequences, 42% seen once. Turning to this clonotype: Its antigen remains unknown.

The specimen was blood. This clonotype was sampled from a woman between 18 and 29 years old in good health.

The DNA for the CDR3 is TGTGCCAGCGCAAAGACAACCGGGACAGGGGGTAAAGAGACCCAGTACTTC. Protein sequence: CASAKTTGTGGKETQYF. This chain connects TRBV2 to TRBJ2-5; 11 positions agree with TRBD1. V shed 8 bases, J shed 3 bases, and the junction held 14 bases outside the gene matches. CDR1 is SNHLY and CDR2 is FYNNEI in the germline V gene. The CDR3 spans 17 residues.